This T cell receptor (beta chain) was found in a study of cytomegalovirus exposure and HLA in healthy donors. Findings and caveats of the study: Per a later analysis, HLA-associated TCR beta chains showed more clonal expansion than other, equally common TCR beta chains.

Comment on this clone: The antigen is unknown.

V shed 5 bases and J 5 bases; nucleotides not matched to a gene: 4. Germline CDR1 SGHTA, CDR2 FQGNSA. This CDR3 region has 13 residues. In the PCR, 60 Vbeta and 13 Jbeta primers were used. Method: immunoSEQ multiplex PCR; TCRdb's copy keeps in-frame clones and lacks some. The repertoire consists of fewer than 250,000 clones, with around 90% occurring once and the leading ten covering under 2%. This receptor was obtained from a woman aged 18-29 years in good health and CMV-seronegative. The sample taken for sequencing was PBMCs. V gene TRBV7-2 combines with J gene TRBJ1-1; 8 bases are a match to TRBD1. As DNA, the CDR3 is TGTGCCAGCAGCCCTTACAGGGGGACTGAAGCTTTCTTT. Its protein is CASSPYRGTEAFF.